Here is one T cell receptor beta chain with its context. The source of the sample is a study of T cell responses to AZD1222 COVID-19 vaccine. Only in-frame clones appear in the TCRdb table, and some are missing; sequencing was by immunoSEQ multiplex PCR. The sample yields around 170,000 clones, around 90% seen once. The sequenced sample was peripheral blood, obtained on day 0 of AZD1222 vaccination. The TCR comes from an adult in good health.

CDR3 protein: CATPFGSAIGYEQYF. The CDR3 bases are TGTGCCACCCCATTTGGGAGTGCCATCGGATACGAGCAGTACTTC. This chain links TRBV5-3 with TRBJ2-7, with D maybe TRBD2 (5 bases). TRBV5-3 is an open reading frame whose function is uncertain. Trimming removed 9 bases from V and 4 bases from J, with 23 bases in between. CDR3 length: 15 residues.